This T cell receptor (beta chain) was captured in a study of human T cells and chemical hapten exposure. In the study overall: The use of 2% DPC on roughly 2 cm by roughly 2 cm of upper inner arm skin constituted sensitization.

Time point specified: patch test 1, 2 weeks after DPC sensitization. Treatment denoted: therapeutic diphenylcyclopropenone sensitization with weekly scalp DPC. Donation of samples came from alopecia patients who were 18 to 70 years old and suitable for DPC. TCRdb processed the RACE reads anew with MiXCR; each CDR3 protein has one entry. Of under 200,000 distinct CDR3 sequences in the sample, roughly 15% are singletons; the top ten hold 1.7%. V was shortened by 4 bases and J by 2 bases, with 8 bases between the two germline ends. The CDR3 length is 13 residues. Germline V gene lookup returns CDR1 LNHDA and CDR2 SQIVND (reference sequence).

The chain joins TRBV19 to TRBJ1-2; D uncertain. The sequence was obtained from a woman aged 25-40 years with alopecia areata. Some clones in this sample may be carry-over from other donors' samples. Sequencing used whole blood, obtained in connection with sensitization to the hapten diphenylcyclopropenone (DPC). The CDR3 sequence is CASSTDMNYGYTF. CDR3 DNA sequence: TGTGCCAGTAGTACCGACATGAACTATGGCTACACCTTC.